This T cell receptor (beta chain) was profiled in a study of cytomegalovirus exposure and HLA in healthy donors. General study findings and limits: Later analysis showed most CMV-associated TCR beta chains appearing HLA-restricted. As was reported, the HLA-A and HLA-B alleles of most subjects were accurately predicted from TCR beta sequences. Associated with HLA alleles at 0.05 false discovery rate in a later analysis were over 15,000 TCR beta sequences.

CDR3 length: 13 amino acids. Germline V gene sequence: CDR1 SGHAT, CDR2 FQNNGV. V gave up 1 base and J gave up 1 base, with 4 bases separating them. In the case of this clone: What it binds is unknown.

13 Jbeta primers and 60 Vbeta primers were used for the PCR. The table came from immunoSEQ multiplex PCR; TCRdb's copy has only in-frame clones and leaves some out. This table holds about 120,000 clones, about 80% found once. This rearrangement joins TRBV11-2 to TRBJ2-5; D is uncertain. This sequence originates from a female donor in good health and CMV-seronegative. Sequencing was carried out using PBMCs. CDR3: CASSLGSQETQYF. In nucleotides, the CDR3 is TGTGCCAGCAGCTTAGGGAGCCAAGAGACCCAGTACTTC.